The 17 T cell receptor beta chains listed next were all sequenced from one sample in a study of memory CD4+ T cells and cytomegalovirus serostatus. The sort gate was single viable CD3+CD4+CD8-CD45RO+ cells for memory CD4+ T cells. Libraries were prepared by immunoSEQ multiplex PCR; TCRdb keeps only in-frame clonotypes and omits some of them. The top ten clones hold 5% to 7.5% of a sample with approximately 41,000 clones, 70% to 80% of them seen once. Sequencing was done on a sample of memory CD4+ T cells from blood. All receptors come from an adult in good health and CMV-seronegative.

The V call is TRBV10-3, the J call TRBJ2-1; D is possibly TRBD2 (5 bases). This CDR3 is built from 16 residues. Trimming removed 0 bases from V and 4 bases from J, with 13 bases in between. Germline-derived CDR1 and CDR2 are ENHRY and SYGVKD. The CDR3 nucleotides are TGTGCCATCAGTGAGTCGGCCAGCGGAGCATACAATGAGCAGTTCTTC. As protein: CAISESASGAYNEQFF.

This clone was counted between two and nine times. This chain joins TRBV5-8 and TRBJ2-7; D is unresolved. Germline CDR1 and CDR2: SGHTS and YDEGEE. This CDR3 is built from 14 residues. V was cut by 0 bases and J by 1 base, with 8 bases left in between. CDR3 DNA sequence: TGTGCCAGCAGCTTGGTGGGTTATTCCTACGAGCAGTACTTC. It codes for CASSLVGYSYEQYF.

CDR3 residues: CASSPPGQGYQPQHF. CDR3 DNA: TGTGCCAGCTCACCACCGGGACAGGGTTATCAGCCCCAGCATTTT. The chain links TRBV18 to TRBJ1-5; 9 nucleotides match TRBD1. The CDR3 contains 15 residues. Losses at the gene ends were 0 bases for V and 5 bases for J; bases not matched to a gene: 2. Germline CDR1 reads KGHSH; CDR2 reads LQKENI.

The chain has TRBV4-3 and TRBJ2-7, with D perhaps TRBD1 or TRBD2 (6 bases each). The length of the CDR3 is 17 residues. Between the trimmed V and J ends, which lost 0 bases and 3 bases, there was a span of 18 bases. CDR1 is LGHNA and CDR2 is YSLEER in the germline V gene. CDR3 DNA: TGCGCCAGCAGCCAAGAGGTAGTCCGGGAGACAGGCTACGAGCAGTACTTC. Translation gives CASSQEVVRETGYEQYF.

V gene TRBV11-1 combines with J gene TRBJ2-1; a possible D gene is TRBD2 (6 bases). Trimming stripped 1 base from V and 10 bases from J, with 23 bases between. The CDR3 length is 17 residues. Germline V gives CDR1 SGHAT, CDR2 FQDESV (reference sequence). CDR3 amino acids: CASSLEAPSLATLEQFF. Written as DNA, the CDR3 is TGTGCCAGCAGCTTAGAAGCTCCTTCACTAGCTACCCTGGAGCAGTTCTTC.

The J gene is TRBJ2-2, the V gene TRBV7-8; D remains unclear. The germline V and J ends were trimmed by 5 bases and 1 base, with 8 bases remaining between them. Per the germline V gene, CDR1 is SGHVS and CDR2 is FQNEAQ. The CDR3 is 14 amino acids. CDR3 bases: TGTGCCAGCAGCGCTGGATGGAACACCGGGGAGCTGTTTTTT. Translation: CASSAGWNTGELFF.

The V call is TRBV28, the J call TRBJ2-7, with D perhaps matching TRBD1 or TRBD2 (5 bases each). Germline CDR1 is MDHEN and CDR2 is SYDVKM. Trimming took 4 bases from V and 2 from J, leaving 21 bases between them. The length of the CDR3 is 17 residues. The CDR3 coding sequence is TGTGCCAGCAGTTCCCCGGCCGGGACGACTGATACCTACGAGCAGTACTTC. Protein product: CASSSPAGTTDTYEQYF. The full variable domain, in which reference TRBV28 and TRBJ2-7 provide the parts outside the CDR3, is DVKVTQSSRYLVKRTGEKVFLECVQDMDHENMFWYRQDPGLGLRLIYFSYDVKMKEKGDIPEGYSVSREKKERFSLILESASTNQTSMYLCASSSPAGTTDTYEQYFGPGTRLTVT.

This clone was counted a few times. This chain joins TRBV6-6 and TRBJ1-2; D gene ambiguous. The CDR3 spans 11 residues. V was shortened by 6 bases and J by 4 bases, with 6 bases between the two germline ends. CDR1 MNHNY and CDR2 SVGAGI come from the germline V gene (reference sequence). This CDR3 is CASSPIYGYTF. CDR3 DNA: TGTGCCAGCAGCCCTATCTATGGCTACACCTTC.

The rearrangement uses TRBV5-1 and TRBJ1-5, with 8 bases that match TRBD1. Germline trimming cut 0 bases from V and 0 bases from J; bases unmatched to any gene: 8. Germline V gene data show CDR1 as SGHRS and CDR2 as YFSETQ. The length of the CDR3 is 18 residues. The CDR3 nucleotides read TGCGCCAGCAGCTTGGCGGGACAGGTTACATATAGCAATCAGCCCCAGCATTTT. Amino acids: CASSLAGQVTYSNQPQHF.

The V gene is TRBV12-5, the J gene TRBJ2-2; D perhaps matches TRBD2 (7 bases). The CDR3 runs 20 residues. CDR1 is LGHNT and CDR2 is FRNRAP in the germline V gene. V gave up 2 bases and J gave up 8 bases, with 30 bases separating them. This chain's CDR3 is CASGLRPGAGALAPTGELFF. The CDR3 region has the DNA TGTGCTAGTGGTTTGAGGCCCGGGGCGGGGGCCCTCGCCCCCACTGGGGAGCTGTTTTTT.

The rearrangement links TRBV10-3 to TRBJ1-3; 8 bases agree with TRBD1. Germline assignment: CDR1 ENHRY and CDR2 SYGVKD. The CDR3 contains 13 residues. Trimming took 7 bases from V and 8 from J; bases not matched to a gene: 7. CDR3 DNA sequence: TGTGCCATCAACGGGGACAGGAAGGACACCATATATTTT. Translating it yields CAINGDRKDTIYF.

The genes are TRBV27 and TRBJ2-3, with 7 bases identical to TRBD1. V was clipped by 7 bases and J by 3 bases; unmatched bases: 7. Looked up from germline, CDR1 is MNHEY and CDR2 is SMNVEV (reference sequence). The CDR3 totals 14 residues. The CDR3 protein is CASTFRQGTDTQYF. CDR3 bases: TGTGCCAGCACCTTCCGACAGGGAACAGATACGCAGTATTTT.

This clone came up a few times. This sequence joins TRBV7-2 and TRBJ1-5; the D gene is possibly TRBD1 (5 bases). The ends were cut back, 3 bases at V and 5 bases at J, with 8 bases in the middle. The CDR3 spans 13 residues. The germline V gene encodes CDR1 SGHTA and CDR2 FQGNSA. The CDR3 sequence: CASSFSQDQPQHF. CDR3 in DNA: TGTGCCAGCAGCTTCTCACAGGATCAGCCCCAGCATTTT.

The gene calls are TRBV28 and TRBJ1-5, with D maybe TRBD1 (6 bases). Trimming removed 10 bases at V and 7 bases at J, with 14 bases between. The CDR3 is 12 amino acids. Germline CDR1 is MDHEN and CDR2 is SYDVKM. The CDR3 region has the DNA TGTGCCACCCACAGGGTCCCGCAGCCCCAGCATTTT. Amino acids: CATHRVPQPQHF.

V gene TRBV28 combines with J gene TRBJ1-5; D ambiguous. The CDR3 is 15 amino acids. V gave up 4 bases and J gave up 4 bases, with 14 bases separating them. Germline assignment: CDR1 MDHEN and CDR2 SYDVKM. CDR3 in amino acids: CASSSSKFRNQPQHF. CDR3 bases: TGTGCCAGCAGTTCCAGTAAGTTCAGGAATCAGCCCCAGCATTTT.

The chain combines TRBV7-9 with TRBJ2-1; 7 nucleotides align to TRBD2. CDR3 length equals 15 residues. Germline trimming cut 5 bases from V and 2 bases from J; bases unmatched to any gene: 6. Per germline, CDR1 SEHNR and CDR2 FQNEAQ (reference sequence). The CDR3 DNA follows: TGTGCCAGCAGCCTAATAAGCGGGACCTACAATGAGCAGTTCTTC. Translation gives CASSLISGTYNEQFF.

The chain uses TRBV7-8 and TRBJ1-3, with 8 bases matching TRBD1. In germline, CDR1 is SGHVS, CDR2 FQNEAQ. CDR3 length: 17 residues. Losses at the gene ends were 5 bases for V and 1 base for J; bases not matched to a gene: 10. For the CDR3, the DNA is TGTGCCAGCAGCCCCATAGGTGACAGGGGATCTGGAAACACCATATATTTT. Translation: CASSPIGDRGSGNTIYF.